This TCR beta chain derives from a study of blood T cells in healthy people across ages. Study results and limitations: Researchers report that TCR beta diversity correlated strongly with naive T cell percentage. TCR beta diversity, measured per million T cells, fell in a roughly linear way with age. A greater number of naive CD4+ cells and higher diversity distinguished long-lived donors from aged donors.

J was trimmed by 2 bases and V by 3 bases; bases with no gene match: 7. Per germline, CDR1 DFQATT and CDR2 SNEGSKA (reference sequence). The CDR3 length is 16 residues. This clonotype was seen a few times. Its specificity is not known. The second PCR ran roughly 6 to 11 cycles with a sample-barcoded 5' primer and J-beta primers. MiXCR, run by TCRdb on the 5' RACE reads, gives a single entry per CDR3 protein. The table has some 1.4 million distinct CDR3 sequences, 40% to 50% seen once. At least 5.5 micrograms of total RNA were extracted per sample. V and J are TRBV20-1 and TRBJ2-3, with 11 positions matching TRBD2. The receptor comes from a woman under 30 in good health. The specimen was blood. DNA for the CDR3: TGCAGTGCTAGCAGACTAGCGGGGCGTACCACAGATACGCAGTATTTT. It codes for CSASRLAGRTTDTQYF.